Presented here are 30 T cell receptor beta chains from one specimen sequenced in a study of blood T cell repertoires in COVID-19. Clones were read by immunoSEQ multiplex PCR, and TCRdb kept only the in-frame ones, dropping some. This sample yields some 130,000 clones, of which approximately 82% are seen a single time; around 9.9% belongs to the top ten. Sequenced sample: peripheral blood. The receptors shown here come from a man aged 55 to 70 who had recovered from COVID-19.

The sample holds a few counts of this clone. The chain joins TRBV7-9 to TRBJ2-5, with no clear D. The CDR3 sequence is 16 residues long. V shed 2 bases and J shed 5 bases, with 18 bases lying between them. CDR1 SEHNR and CDR2 FQNEAQ come from the germline V gene (reference sequence). CDR3 region: CASSLRSGGIRETQYF. For the CDR3, the DNA is TGTGCCAGCAGCTTAAGATCAGGTGGTATTAGGGAGACCCAGTACTTC.

J is TRBJ2-3 and V is TRBV11-2; 7 bases agree with TRBD2. The CDR3 has 17 residues. Germline trimming cut 4 bases from V and 2 bases from J; bases unmatched to any gene: 12. Germline V gene sequence: CDR1 SGHAT, CDR2 FQNNGV. The CDR3 region is CASSSQVGGGLTDTQYF. As DNA, the CDR3 is TGTGCCAGCAGCTCCCAGGTGGGCGGGGGACTCACAGATACGCAGTATTTT.

The V call is TRBV27, the J call TRBJ1-4; D may be TRBD1 (5 bases). The V gene lost 6 bases and the J gene lost 4 bases, with 18 bases spanning the gap. This CDR3 spans 16 amino acids. Germline V lookup: CDR1 MNHEY, CDR2 SMNVEV (reference sequence). This chain's CDR3 is CASRSLGGRLNEKLFF. CDR3 nucleotides: TGTGCCAGCAGATCCCTGGGGGGGAGACTTAATGAAAAACTGTTTTTT.

This clone was picked up a small number of times. The rearrangement joins TRBV28 to TRBJ1-1; D gene ambiguous. The CDR3 totals 13 residues. The germline V and J ends were trimmed by 3 bases and 1 base, with 6 bases remaining between them. In germline, CDR1 is MDHEN, CDR2 SYDVKM. DNA of the CDR3: TGTGCCAGCAGTTTCAGTACGAACACTGAAGCTTTCTTT. Its protein is CASSFSTNTEAFF.

V is TRBV6-5 and J is TRBJ2-7; TRBD1 matches at 8 bases. Looked up from germline, CDR1 is MNHEY and CDR2 is SVGAGI. J was trimmed by 5 bases and V by 2 bases; bases with no gene match: 5. The CDR3 contains 14 residues. CDR3 amino acids: CASSYRAGGNEQYF. In DNA form, the CDR3 reads TGTGCCAGCAGTTACCGGGCAGGGGGCAACGAGCAGTACTTC.

The chain links TRBV9 to TRBJ2-2, with 7 bases that match TRBD1. Germline lookup yields CDR1 SGDLS and CDR2 YYNGEE. This CDR3 comprises 13 residues. V shed 4 bases and J 6 bases; nucleotides not matched to a gene: 3. CDR3 protein: CASSRTGAGELFF. CDR3 in DNA: TGTGCCAGCAGCAGAACAGGGGCCGGGGAGCTGTTTTTT.

This chain joins TRBV11-2 and TRBJ2-1, with D possibly TRBD1 on 6 matching bases. CDR1 SGHAT and CDR2 FQNNGV come from the germline V gene. The CDR3 has 18 amino acids. The V end was cut by 1 base, the J end by 0 bases, with 16 bases between. The CDR3 coding sequence is TGTGCCAGCAGCTTAGGAGGGGCCGGGACAAGCTCCTACAATGAGCAGTTCTTC. This translates into CASSLGGAGTSSYNEQFF.

The chain recombines TRBV29-1 with TRBJ1-4, with 11 bases aligning to TRBD1. CDR1 and CDR2 (germline): SQVTM, ANQGSEA. The CDR3 length is 13 residues. V shed 7 bases, J shed 7 bases, and the junction held 5 bases outside the gene matches. Here the CDR3 reads CSAGQGATEKLFF. CDR3 bases: TGCAGCGCCGGACAGGGGGCGACTGAAAAACTGTTTTTT.

The chain combines TRBV6-2 or TRBV6-3 with TRBJ2-3; D unresolved. Trimming stripped 3 bases from V and 0 bases from J, with 13 bases between. This CDR3 is 16 amino acids long. The germline V gene encodes CDR1 MNHEY and CDR2 SVGEGT. This chain's CDR3 is CASSYGAGSSTDTQYF. CDR3 DNA: TGTGCCAGCAGTTATGGAGCCGGCAGTAGCACAGATACGCAGTATTTT.

This clone showed up just once. The rearrangement joins TRBV3-1 (or the pseudogene TRBV3-2) to TRBJ2-7; 9 bases are shared with TRBD2. The CDR3 loop spans 14 amino acids. The V gene's germline CDR1 is LGHDT and CDR2 YNNKEL (reference sequence). The ends lost 6 bases at V and 5 bases at J; junction bases unmatched: 8. CDR3: CASRAGGRDDEQYF. CDR3 bases: TGTGCCAGCAGGGCGGGAGGGCGTGATGACGAGCAGTACTTC.

This chain links TRBV9 with TRBJ1-3; TRBD1 matches at 7 bases. Germline CDR1 reads SGDLS; CDR2 reads YYNGEE. The CDR3 is made up of 13 amino acids. The V gene end was trimmed by 3 bases and the J gene end by 4 bases; junction bases not matched to a gene: 1. Written as DNA, the CDR3 is TGTGCCAGCAGCGCGGACAGGGGAAACACCATATATTTT. Protein: CASSADRGNTIYF.

J is TRBJ2-3 and V is TRBV18, with a tentative D call TRBD2 (5 bases). The V end was cut by 5 bases, the J end by 2 bases, with 8 bases between. The CDR3 consists of 13 residues. Germline V gene sequence: CDR1 KGHSH, CDR2 LQKENI. CDR3 in DNA: TGTGCCAGCTCAGGAGGATACACAGATACGCAGTATTTT. It yields the protein CASSGGYTDTQYF.

This chain links TRBV30 with TRBJ1-2, with D maybe TRBD1 (5 bases). Between the trimmed V and J ends, which lost 4 bases and 5 bases, there was a span of 17 bases. The germline V gene has CDR1 GTSNPN and CDR2 SVGIG (reference sequence). The CDR3 runs 14 residues. The CDR3 DNA reads TGTGCCTGGATTAATCAGGGTGCCCCTTATGGCTACACCTTC. Translating it yields CAWINQGAPYGYTF.

The chain joins TRBV6-5 to TRBJ2-5; a weak D match, TRBD2 (7 bases). CDR1 and CDR2 from the germline V gene are MNHEY and SVGAGI. V was cut by 2 bases and J by 2 bases, with 9 bases left in between. The CDR3 consists of 14 residues. The CDR3 is CASSYGGAQETQYF. The CDR3 DNA reads TGTGCCAGCAGTTACGGGGGGGCGCAAGAGACCCAGTACTTC.

The V and J genes are TRBV21-1 and TRBJ1-3. TRBV21-1 is assigned pseudogene status. CDR3 length: 15 amino acids. The CDR3 sequence: CASSNVTESGNTIYF. Here the CDR3 DNA reads TGTGCCAGCAGCAACGTCACGGAGTCTGGAAACACCATATATTTT.

This rearrangement joins TRBV4-1 to TRBJ1-1; D remains ambiguous. The V and J ends lost 1 base and 1 base respectively, with 10 bases between them. The CDR3 is 15 residues long. Germline values: CDR1 MGHRA, CDR2 YSYEKL. The CDR3 here is CASSQGRVENTEAFF. Written as DNA, the CDR3 is TGCGCCAGCAGCCAAGGACGGGTGGAGAACACTGAAGCTTTCTTT.

The rearrangement joins TRBV28 to TRBJ1-5; 9 bases align to TRBD1. Germline V gives CDR1 MDHEN, CDR2 SYDVKM. The CDR3 contains 13 residues. The V and J ends lost 8 bases and 7 bases, in that order; junction bases with no gene match: 6. CDR3 DNA: TGTGCCAGCGAGGGGGACAGGGAGCAGCCCCAGCATTTT. Translation gives CASEGDREQPQHF.

The chain carries TRBV29-1 and TRBJ1-1; TRBD1 matches at 8 bases. The V gene end was trimmed by 4 bases and the J gene end by 1 base; junction bases not matched to a gene: 2. Germline CDR1 and CDR2: SQVTM and ANQGSEA. The CDR3 covers 13 residues. The CDR3 is CSVGDRGNTEAFF. The CDR3 nucleotides read TGCAGCGTTGGAGACAGGGGGAACACTGAAGCTTTCTTT. Variable domain in full (rest from reference TRBV29-1 and TRBJ1-1): SAVISQKPSRDICQRGTSLTIQCQVDSQVTMMFWYRQQPGQSLTLIATANQGSEATYESGFVIDKFPISRPNLTFSTLTVSNMSPEDSSIYLCSVGDRGNTEAFFGQGTRLTVV.

This chain joins TRBV6-5 and TRBJ1-2; perhaps TRBD1 as D (6 bases). Trimming left V 7 bases short and J 4 bases short, with 16 bases between. The CDR3 extends over 14 amino acids. The V gene's germline CDR1 is MNHEY and CDR2 SVGAGI. The CDR3 nucleotides read TGTGCCAGCACATTCACTCAGGGGACCTATGGCTACACCTTC. Amino acid sequence: CASTFTQGTYGYTF.

The rearrangement joins TRBV27 to TRBJ2-7, with 10 bases identical to TRBD1. The CDR3 spans 14 residues. V lost 5 bases and J lost 6; bases outside the gene matches: 7. Germline V gene data show CDR1 as MNHEY and CDR2 as SMNVEV (reference sequence). The CDR3 loop reads CASSLKTGGGEQYF. As DNA, the CDR3 is TGTGCCAGCAGTCTGAAGACAGGGGGCGGCGAGCAGTACTTC.

This clone appeared a few times. This chain joins TRBV6-2 or TRBV6-3 and TRBJ2-2; D is unresolved. The CDR3 consists of 16 residues. The germline V gene encodes CDR1 MNHEY and CDR2 SVGEGT. V was trimmed by 2 bases and J by 0 bases, leaving 10 bases between them. In DNA, the CDR3 is TGTGCCAGCAGTTACGGAAGGCGGTCGAACACCGGGGAGCTGTTTTTT. It specifies CASSYGRRSNTGELFF.

The chain carries TRBV15 and TRBJ2-7; 7 nucleotides align to TRBD2. CDR1 is LNHNV, CDR2 YYDKDF, per germline (reference sequence). The CDR3 totals 13 residues. V trimming: 4 bases; J trimming: 6 bases; junction bases outside the gene matches: 6. CDR3 DNA sequence: TGTGCCACCAGCATTGGGGTAGCGGGCGAGCAGTACTTC. It is translated as CATSIGVAGEQYF.

This chain links TRBV5-1 with TRBJ2-2; no reliable D call. The CDR3 is 13 residues long. Trimming took off 0 bases at V and 4 bases at J, with 4 bases between the two ends. The V gene's germline CDR1 is SGHRS and CDR2 YFSETQ. The CDR3: CASSLGSTGELFF. The CDR3 DNA reads TGCGCCAGCAGCTTGGGTAGCACCGGGGAGCTGTTTTTT.

CDR3 DNA sequence: TGTGCCAGCAGCAAAACCCGGACAGGGGTCTACACTGAAGCTTTCTTT. It specifies CASSKTRTGVYTEAFF. The rearrangement links TRBV27 to TRBJ1-1; 9 bases agree with TRBD1. Germline assignment: CDR1 MNHEY and CDR2 SMNVEV (reference sequence). V lost 6 bases and J lost 3; bases outside the gene matches: 11. The CDR3 runs 16 residues.

The chain carries TRBV3-1 (or the pseudogene TRBV3-2) and TRBJ2-1, with 14 positions matching TRBD2. V shed 1 base, J shed 6 bases, and the junction held 2 bases outside the gene matches. The CDR3 spans 16 residues. Germline values: CDR1 LGHDT, CDR2 YNNKEL (reference sequence). The CDR3 reads CASSQAGTSGSNEQFF. Here the CDR3 DNA reads TGTGCCAGCAGCCAAGCCGGGACTAGCGGGAGCAATGAGCAGTTCTTC.

The V and J genes are TRBV5-6 and TRBJ1-1; D remains ambiguous. This CDR3 comprises 13 residues. Per germline, CDR1 SGHDT and CDR2 YYEEEE. V lost 1 base and J 4 bases, leaving 8 bases between the germline ends. The CDR3 coding sequence is TGTGCCAGCAGCTTGTCAGAGGGCACTGAAGCTTTCTTT. Translation gives CASSLSEGTEAFF.

J is TRBJ1-1 and V is TRBV18; 7 nucleotides agree with TRBD1. Unmatched junction bases numbered 7, after V lost 5 bases and J lost 4 bases. This CDR3 has 14 amino acids. In germline, CDR1 is KGHSH, CDR2 LQKENI. This CDR3 is CASSSTGVGTEAFF. Here the CDR3 DNA reads TGTGCCAGCTCATCCACAGGGGTCGGCACTGAAGCTTTCTTT. The full variable domain, with the rest looked up from reference TRBV18 and TRBJ1-1, is NAGVMQNPRHLVRRRGQEARLRCSPMKGHSHVYWYRQLPEEGLKFMVYLQKENIIDESGMPKERFSAEFPKEGPSILRIQQVVRGDSAAYFCASSSTGVGTEAFFGQGTRLTVV.

J is TRBJ1-5 and V is TRBV6-6; the D gene is possibly TRBD1 (5 bases). V lost 4 bases, J lost 2 bases, and 12 bases lay in between. From germline, CDR1 is MNHNY and CDR2 SVGAGI (reference sequence). CDR3 size: 15 residues. This CDR3 reads CASSSSIGGNQPQHF. CDR3 sequence (DNA): TGTGCCAGCAGTTCTTCTATAGGGGGCAATCAGCCCCAGCATTTT.

The J gene is TRBJ1-2, the V gene TRBV9; D might be TRBD1 (5 bases). Germline V CDR1 and CDR2: SGDLS, YYNGEE. V lost 6 bases, J lost 3 bases, and 18 bases lay in between. The CDR3 loop spans 15 amino acids. CDR3 DNA sequence: TGTGCCAGCACCAGAGCAGGGCAGCCTGACTATGGCTACACCTTC. Protein: CASTRAGQPDYGYTF.

The V call is TRBV7-8, the J call TRBJ2-2; no definite D call. Germline assignment: CDR1 SGHVS and CDR2 FQNEAQ. V was pared by 2 bases and J by 2 bases, with 6 bases between. This CDR3 is 14 amino acids long. In DNA form, the CDR3 reads TGTGCCAGCAGCTTAATGGGCAACACCGGGGAGCTGTTTTTT. Translation gives CASSLMGNTGELFF.